The 29 T cell receptor beta chains below all came from one sample that was sequenced in a study of T cell repertoires in cytomegalovirus infection. TCRdb re-derived calls from the reads in MiXCR, one entry per CDR3 protein. The sample records hundreds of thousands of distinct CDR3 sequences, around 30% being singletons. Their recognized antigens are unknown. This material consisted of cultured PBMCs, taken from culture after CMV antigen stimulation. Receptors originate from a human donor in good health (CMV status not recorded). Some clones in this sample may be carry-over from other donors' samples.

The J gene is TRBJ1-5, the V gene TRBV10-3; TRBD1 might be the D (5 bases). V was clipped by 9 bases and J by 2 bases, with 8 bases between them. The germline V gene encodes CDR1 ENHRY and CDR2 SYGVKD. This CDR3 is 12 amino acids long. CDR3 in DNA: TGTGCCATTGGAGGGGGCAATCAGCCCCAGCATTTT. Translating gives CAIGGGNQPQHF.

This chain links TRBV4-1 with TRBJ2-2; D uncertain. The CDR3 contains 16 residues. Germline V gene lookup returns CDR1 MGHRA and CDR2 YSYEKL. The germline V and J ends were trimmed by 0 bases and 0 bases, with 8 bases remaining between them. The CDR3 DNA reads TGCGCCAGCAGCCAAGAGGCGCAGTCGAACACCGGGGAGCTGTTTTTT. It is translated as CASSQEAQSNTGELFF.

This sequence joins TRBV6-2 or TRBV6-3 and TRBJ2-7; D call uncertain. V gave up 0 bases and J gave up 1 base, with 16 bases separating them. This CDR3 is 17 amino acids long. Per germline, CDR1 MNHEY and CDR2 SVGEGT. CDR3 in DNA: TGTGCCAGCAGTTACTCTTGGATGCTACCCTTTTCCTACGAGCAGTACTTC. Its translation is CASSYSWMLPFSYEQYF.

The V and J genes are TRBV11-3 and TRBJ2-1, with 9 nucleotides matching TRBD2. The CDR3 loop spans 15 amino acids. V shed 5 bases, J shed 10 bases, and the junction held 12 bases outside the gene matches. Germline V gene lookup returns CDR1 SGHNT and CDR2 YENEEA. CDR3 bases: TGTGCCAGCAGCCCGGGGGTAGCGGGGGAGGAGGAGCAGTTCTTC. Its translation: CASSPGVAGEEEQFF.

This clonotype was picked up a small number of times. Written as DNA, the CDR3 is TGTGCCAGCAGTTTATCCCTGACCTCCTACGAGCAGTACTTC. Amino acids: CASSLSLTSYEQYF. The rearrangement uses TRBV27 and TRBJ2-7; no firm D call. The germline CDR1 and CDR2 sequences are MNHEY and SMNVEV (reference sequence). This CDR3 has 14 residues. Deletions cut 0 bases from V and 0 bases from J, with 6 bases between.

This clonotype was detected once. A read error may produce the germline difference seen at one junction end. CDR3 nucleotide sequence: TGTGCCAGCAGCTTAGAACCGGGACAGCCTTTTTTT. This encodes CASSLEPGQPFF. The chain employs TRBV7-3 and TRBJ1-3, with 7 bases lining up with TRBD1. The CDR3 length is 12 residues. Germline assignment: CDR1 SGHTA and CDR2 FQGTGA.

The chain uses TRBV15 and TRBJ2-1; 8 nucleotides agree with TRBD1. With 4 bases clipped from V and 10 bases from J, the junction kept 15 bases outside the gene matches. The germline CDR1 and CDR2 sequences are LNHNV and YYDKDF (reference sequence). The CDR3 is made up of 16 amino acids. The CDR3 sequence is CATSTLPGQARGEQFF. In nucleotides, the CDR3 is TGTGCCACCAGCACACTACCGGGACAGGCTAGGGGGGAGCAGTTCTTC.

The rearrangement joins TRBV20-1 to TRBJ2-1; TRBD2 might be the D (5 bases). Germline V gene data show CDR1 as DFQATT and CDR2 as SNEGSKA (reference sequence). The CDR3 loop spans 14 amino acids. V was clipped by 6 bases and J by 0 bases, with 12 bases between them. This chain's CDR3 is CSADPRDSYNEQFF. Here the CDR3 DNA reads TGCAGTGCCGACCCCCGGGACTCCTACAATGAGCAGTTCTTC.

The chain has TRBV12-3 or TRBV12-4 and TRBJ2-3; 10 bases line up with TRBD2. V lost 5 bases to trimming and J lost 4 bases; unmatched junction nucleotides: 3. The CDR3 spans 14 residues. CDR3 sequence: CASSTGLAPDTQYF. The DNA of the CDR3 is TGTGCCAGCAGTACGGGACTAGCGCCAGATACGCAGTATTTT.

This clonotype was recorded many times. The chain combines TRBV7-8 with TRBJ1-1; a possible D gene is TRBD1 (5 bases). This CDR3 comprises 15 residues. Germline V CDR1 and CDR2: SGHVS, FQNEAQ. Trimming stripped 2 bases from V and 0 bases from J, with 10 bases between. The CDR3 nucleotides are TGTGCCAGCAGCTTATTCCCGGGGGTGAACACTGAAGCTTTCTTT. Translated: CASSLFPGVNTEAFF. Using reference TRBV7-8 and TRBJ1-1 for the parts outside the CDR3, the full variable domain is GAGVSQSPRYKVAKRGQDVALRCDPISGHVSLFWYQQALGQGPEFLTYFQNEAQLDKSGLPSDRFFAERPEGSVSTLKIQRTQQEDSAVYLCASSLFPGVNTEAFFGQGTRLTVV.

With regard to this clonotype: A read error may be the cause here, since a much bigger clone is one base away. The CDR3 coding sequence is TGTGTCAGCATCCGGGACTTTGGAGGCGAGCAGTACTTC. It translates to CVSIRDFGGEQYF. V is TRBV6-2 or TRBV6-3 and J is TRBJ2-7; D possibly corresponds to TRBD2 (6 bases). The germline CDR1 and CDR2 sequences are MNHEY and SVGEGT. This CDR3 has 13 amino acids.

The V call is TRBV2, the J call TRBJ1-5, with D possibly being TRBD1 (6 bases). V gave up 2 bases and J gave up 9 bases, with 17 bases separating them. Germline lookup yields CDR1 SNHLY and CDR2 FYNNEI. The CDR3 totals 15 residues. The CDR3 DNA is TGTGCCAGCAGTGAAACCAGGGGTCACCAACGGCCCCAGCATTTT. Translation: CASSETRGHQRPQHF.

This clonotype was observed a handful of times. This chain links TRBV4-1 with TRBJ1-1; D call uncertain. The V and J ends lost 0 bases and 4 bases respectively, with 12 bases between them. This CDR3 spans 15 amino acids. The germline V gene encodes CDR1 MGHRA and CDR2 YSYEKL. This chain's CDR3 is CASSQDGPRGTEAFF. The CDR3, as DNA: TGCGCCAGCAGCCAAGATGGCCCACGTGGCACTGAAGCTTTCTTT.

This clonotype was seen a handful of times. The gene calls are TRBV12-3 or TRBV12-4 and TRBJ2-7; D remains ambiguous. V lost 5 bases to trimming and J lost 0 bases, with 11 bases between them. This CDR3 contains 14 residues. In nucleotides, the CDR3 is TGTGCCAGCAGTCCCTCGCGGAGCTCCTACGAGCAGTACTTC. Residues: CASSPSRSSYEQYF.

The chain uses TRBV4-1 and TRBJ1-5, with 7 bases lining up with TRBD1. V lost 0 bases, J lost 8 bases, and 13 bases stayed unmatched. The CDR3 totals 17 residues. CDR1 and CDR2 (germline): MGHRA, YSYEKL. In DNA form, the CDR3 reads TGCGCCAGCAGCCAAGATATAGGGGGCTTGGGTATAAAGCCCCAGCATTTT. This encodes CASSQDIGGLGIKPQHF.

This clonotype was counted a few times. The genes are TRBV20-1 and TRBJ2-3; 7 bases match TRBD1. CDR1 DFQATT and CDR2 SNEGSKA come from the germline V gene (reference sequence). The CDR3 sequence is 16 residues long. The junction had 8 bases not matched to a gene; V was cut back by 2 bases and J by 0 bases. For the CDR3, the DNA is TGCAGTGCTAGACCCGCCGGGACAGTAAGCACAGATACGCAGTATTTT. Translation: CSARPAGTVSTDTQYF.

The V gene is TRBV6-2 or TRBV6-3, the J gene TRBJ2-7; 7 nucleotides line up with TRBD1. The CDR3 covers 14 residues. The germline V gene has CDR1 MNHEY and CDR2 SVGEGT. Trimming cost V 3 bases and J 5 bases; bases outside gene matches: 7. CDR3: CASSYYRGGNEQYF. CDR3 in DNA: TGTGCCAGCAGTTATTACCGAGGGGGCAACGAGCAGTACTTC.

This clonotype was counted ten times or more. The chain couples TRBV7-2 to TRBJ1-2; 11 nucleotides match TRBD1. The CDR3 runs 14 residues. Trimming took 4 bases from V and 4 from J; bases not matched to a gene: 2. CDR1 is SGHTA, CDR2 FQGNSA, per germline. CDR3 loop: CASSSGTGGYGYTF. CDR3 DNA: TGTGCCAGCAGCTCCGGGACAGGGGGCTATGGCTACACCTTC.

A few counts support this clonotype. This rearrangement joins TRBV28 to TRBJ1-5, with D possibly being TRBD1 (6 bases). CDR1 MDHEN and CDR2 SYDVKM come from the germline V gene. The V end lost 6 bases, the J end lost 2 bases, and 14 bases lay between the germline ends. CDR3 length: 15 amino acids. CDR3 DNA sequence: TGTGCCAGCAGGGACGGGGGCGCGGGCAATCAGCCCCAGCATTTT. It translates to CASRDGGAGNQPQHF.

The rearrangement joins TRBV18 to TRBJ1-1, with 9 bases fitting TRBD1. After removal of 3 bases from V and 4 bases from J, the junction contained 12 bases not matched to a gene. CDR3 length: 17 amino acids. From germline, CDR1 is KGHSH and CDR2 LQKENI. CDR3 sequence reads: CASSPGQGSGLGTEAFF. The CDR3 coding sequence is TGTGCCAGCTCACCTGGACAGGGGTCAGGGTTAGGCACTGAAGCTTTCTTT.

This clonotype was seen a few times. The V and J genes are TRBV11-3 and TRBJ1-1; D is undetermined. This CDR3 has 13 residues. Germline V gene sequence: CDR1 SGHNT, CDR2 YENEEA. V dropped 5 bases and J dropped 1 base, with 8 bases sitting between them. CDR3 sequence (DNA): TGTGCCAGCAGCAACAGACAGAACACTGAAGCTTTCTTT. Its protein product is CASSNRQNTEAFF.

The chain employs TRBV5-4 and TRBJ2-1, with 12 nucleotides matching TRBD2. The V segment lost 5 bases and the J segment 0 bases; nucleotides outside the gene matches: 12. This CDR3 has 19 residues. Germline V lookup: CDR1 SGHNT, CDR2 YYREEE (reference sequence). For the CDR3, the DNA is TGTGCCAGCAGTCCGTGGGCTAGCGGGGGGGGGGGCTCCTACAATGAGCAGTTCTTC. Translation: CASSPWASGGGGSYNEQFF.

The chain has TRBV6-1 and TRBJ1-1, with 10 bases fitting TRBD1. V gave up 5 bases and J gave up 3 bases; unmatched junction bases: 3. In germline, CDR1 is MNHNS, CDR2 SASEGT. The CDR3 runs 14 residues. DNA of the CDR3: TGTGCCAGCAGTCGGACAGGGGGATACACTGAAGCTTTCTTT. It is translated as CASSRTGGYTEAFF.

J is TRBJ1-3 and V is TRBV3-1, with D hard to call. V was clipped by 4 bases and J by 0 bases, with 10 bases between them. The CDR3 loop spans 15 amino acids. Germline CDR1 is LGHDT and CDR2 is YNNKEL (reference sequence). CDR3 nucleotides: TGTGCCAGCAGCCCCGCCCAGGTCTCTGGAAACACCATATATTTT. Translating it yields CASSPAQVSGNTIYF. The full variable domain, its missing parts supplied by reference TRBV3-1 and TRBJ1-3, is DTAVSQTPKYLVTQMGNDKSIKCEQNLGHDTMYWYKQDSKKFLKIMFSYNNKELIINETVPNRFSPKSPDKAHLNLHINSLELGDSAVYFCASSPAQVSGNTIYFGEGSWLTVV.

The rearrangement links TRBV2 to TRBJ1-3; D gene ambiguous. Deletions cut 2 bases from V and 0 bases from J, with 11 bases between. CDR1 and CDR2 from the germline V gene are SNHLY and FYNNEI. This CDR3 spans 16 amino acids. The CDR3 DNA follows: TGTGCCAGCAGTGAATTAGGGCCTAGCTCTGGAAACACCATATATTTT. It codes for CASSELGPSSGNTIYF.

This clonotype was seen a few times. This chain joins TRBV5-6 and TRBJ2-1; 7 positions match TRBD2. The CDR3 is 15 amino acids. The V gene's germline CDR1 is SGHDT and CDR2 YYEEEE. With 3 bases clipped from V and 5 bases from J, the junction kept 8 bases outside the gene matches. CDR3 sequence: CASSSRSGMDNEQFF. CDR3 in DNA: TGTGCCAGCAGCTCCCGGAGCGGGATGGACAATGAGCAGTTCTTC.

The chain recombines TRBV7-2 with TRBJ2-3; tentatively, D is TRBD1 (5 bases). The germline gives CDR1 SGHTA, CDR2 FQGNSA. The CDR3 has 12 amino acids. Trimming shortened V by 5 bases and J by 10 bases, and 13 bases separated the two germline ends. In nucleotides, the CDR3 is TGTGCCAGCAGCCCCACAGGAATGGCGCAGTATTTT. Protein product: CASSPTGMAQYF.

There are many counts of this clonotype. This sequence joins TRBV7-2 and TRBJ2-7; D gene ambiguous. The CDR3 has 11 amino acids. Deletions cut 2 bases from V and 4 bases from J, with 3 bases between. The V gene's germline CDR1 is SGHTA and CDR2 FQGNSA. CDR3 in amino acids: CASSLIYEQYF. In DNA, the CDR3 is TGTGCCAGCAGCTTAATATACGAGCAGTACTTC. The complete variable domain, with remaining parts taken from reference TRBV7-2 and TRBJ2-7, reads GAGVSQSPSNKVTEKGKDVELRCDPISGHTALYWYRQSLGQGLEFLIYFQGNSAPDKSGLPSDRFSAERTGGSVSTLTIQRTQQEDSAVYLCASSLIYEQYFGPGTRLTVT.

This clonotype has just a few counts. The genes are TRBV5-4 and TRBJ2-7; 7 bases are shared with TRBD2. The ends lost 3 bases at V and 4 bases at J; junction bases unmatched: 13. Germline values: CDR1 SGHNT, CDR2 YYREEE (reference sequence). This CDR3 is 16 amino acids long. In DNA form, the CDR3 reads TGTGCCAGCAGCTCCCCTGGGACGATCGGGGGGTACGAGCAGTACTTC. The encoded protein is CASSSPGTIGGYEQYF.